This T cell receptor beta chain was documented in a study of T cells in Graves' hyperthyroidism and ophthalmopathy. Study results and limitations: Blood held most thyroid clonotypes expanded above 0.001 frequency. Ophthalmopathy prediction by the model preceded onset by a median about 6 months.

Newly diagnosed patients aged 18 to 65 had hyperthyroidism of under 2 months' duration. Diagnoses were established using clinical symptoms, serum thyroxine and TRAb, thyroid ultrasound and orbital computed tomography. Points on this clonotype: Antigen unknown.

The CDR3 totals 14 residues. The germline V gene has CDR1 SEHNR and CDR2 FQNEAQ (reference sequence). V gave up 5 bases and J gave up 6 bases, with 14 bases separating them. There were TCR beta CDR3 regions amplified from RNA transcripts. The HTBI primer set served for first-round RT-PCR of the TCR CDR3. TCRdb itself ran the multiplex PCR reads through MiXCR, one entry per CDR3 protein. The sample contains under 350,000 distinct CDR3 sequences, about 18% of which appear only once. The TCR was taken from a woman aged 50 to 65 with Graves' hyperthyroidism. This sequence joins TRBV7-9 and TRBJ1-3; the D is unclear. The sample taken for sequencing was blood. The CDR3 region is CASSMSQAVNTIYF. CDR3 sequence (DNA): TGTGCCAGCAGCATGTCCCAGGCAGTAAACACCATATATTTT.